The source of this T cell receptor beta chain is a study of CD4 T cells in relation to SARS-CoV-2 and coronaviruses. Study background: TCR beta CDR3s were sequenced after roughly ten-day antigen culture of PBMCs.

Findings and limits, study-wide: Around 62% of donors had memory CD4+ clonotypes crossrecognizing SARS-CoV-2 and common cold coronavirus spike. Pre-pandemic and post-infection samples never came from the same donor.

As regards this clone: What it recognizes is unknown.

Clones were sequenced by immunoSEQ multiplex PCR, and TCRdb holds only the in-frame ones, with some missing. The data contain some 11,000 clones, over 70% of them singletons. V lost 0 bases, J lost 6 bases, and 4 bases stayed unmatched. Germline V lookup: CDR1 GTSNPN, CDR2 SVGIG (reference sequence). The CDR3 extends over 14 amino acids. Unexposed donor CD4+ T cells date from 2011-2018, before the COVID-19 pandemic. CD4+ T cells were isolated from the cells after more than nine days of culture. PBMCs were plated at roughly 2.1 million per well in IL-2-containing medium. The chain employs TRBV30 and TRBJ1-4; 7 positions match TRBD1. Sequenced: CD4+ T cells from PBMCs, cultured in vitro. The sequence came from a human donor in good health. The CDR3 region is CAWSVGTVDEKLFF. DNA of the CDR3: TGTGCCTGGAGTGTCGGGACAGTGGATGAAAAACTGTTTTTT.